This TCR beta chain was sequenced in a study of T-cell memory formation after mild COVID-19. Findings and limits, study-wide: Memory cells collected pre-infection included some clones that later responded, suggesting cross-reactive memory joined. The study found balanced CD4/CD8 in clones contracting day 15 to 85 and a CD4+ lean in later expanders.

This CDR3 spans 14 amino acids. Germline V gene data show CDR1 as MNHEY and CDR2 as SVGAGI. V gave up 6 bases and J gave up 6 bases; unmatched junction bases: 10. 5'RACE with constant-segment primers built TCRalpha and TCRbeta cDNA libraries with UMIs. TCRdb reprocessed the 5' RACE reads with MiXCR, giving one entry per CDR3 protein. The repertoire holds about 270,000 distinct CDR3 sequences, with roughly 18% as singletons. This clonotype turned up a few times. Its target is not known. The chain couples TRBV6-5 to TRBJ1-2; TRBD1 matches 7 bases. The receptor was isolated from a man between 18 and 35 years old who had mild COVID-19 (a few samples of this study predate the infection). Cell type and time point are not known. The sample taken for sequencing was PBMCs or a T cell subset sorted from them (not recorded which). The CDR3 sequence is CASSLQGNRNGYTF. The CDR3 DNA reads TGTGCCAGCAGCCTACAGGGGAACAGGAATGGCTACACCTTC.